This T cell receptor beta chain appears in the sequencing data of a study of blood T cells in healthy people across ages. Those donating, healthy Caucasian individuals from Russia, were aged roughly 6 to 95. Isolation recovered at least 6 million PBMCs from every sample. The use of a sample-barcoded 5' primer and a J-beta primer mix characterized a second PCR of roughly 7 to 12 cycles. TCRdb re-called the 5' RACE reads through MiXCR, storing one row per CDR3 protein. This sample carries some 1,800,000 distinct CDR3 sequences, roughly two fifths of them seen once, and the ten largest clones take more than 20%. Concerning this clonotype itself: The antigen is unknown.

General study findings and limits: The long-lived group displayed more naive CD4+ cells, plus higher diversity, than the aged donors did.

Per germline, CDR1 SGHKS and CDR2 YYEKEE (reference sequence). The length of the CDR3 is 14 residues. The clonotype originates from a human donor in good health. This chain links TRBV5-5 with TRBJ2-5, with 7 bases matching TRBD1. The better agreement between TRBJ2-7 and the DNA end casts doubt on the J call. The sample consisted of blood. The chain's CDR3 is CASSFYRGSGEQYF. The CDR3 DNA is TGTGCCAGCAGCTTTTACAGGGGATCGGGCGAGCAGTACTTC.